A single sample is the source of the 23 T cell receptor beta chains below, sequenced in a study of blood T cell repertoires in COVID-19. This table comes from immunoSEQ multiplex PCR, and its TCRdb copy is limited to in-frame clones, with some not included. The sample lists over 150,000 clones, around 87% occurring once. Sequences were obtained from peripheral blood. These receptors came from a woman aged 18-30 years who had recovered from COVID-19.

The rearrangement uses TRBV18 and TRBJ2-7; D is unresolved. CDR1 and CDR2 (germline): KGHSH, LQKENI. The V gene lost 6 bases and the J gene lost 0 bases, with 9 bases spanning the gap. The CDR3 loop spans 13 amino acids. Here the CDR3 reads CASSLQSSYEQYV. In DNA form, the CDR3 reads TGTGCCAGCTCGCTACAGAGCTCCTACGAGCAGTACGTC.

This chain joins TRBV19 and TRBJ1-1; 8 bases map to TRBD1. With V trimmed by 7 bases and J by 1 base, 5 bases remained unmatched. From germline, CDR1 is LNHDA and CDR2 SQIVND (reference sequence). The CDR3 is made up of 14 amino acids. This CDR3 reads CASTYQGANTEAFF. The CDR3 region has the DNA TGTGCCAGTACATATCAGGGGGCGAACACTGAAGCTTTCTTT.

The chain links TRBV5-4 to TRBJ2-1; 7 bases line up with TRBD1. The V segment lost 6 bases and the J segment 6 bases; nucleotides outside the gene matches: 12. CDR1 is SGHNT, CDR2 YYREEE, per germline (reference sequence). This CDR3 contains 15 residues. The CDR3 here is CASTLDHRGSNEQFF. The DNA of the CDR3 is TGTGCCAGCACCCTGGACCACAGGGGCAGCAATGAGCAGTTCTTC.

The chain carries TRBV9 and TRBJ1-1, with no clear D. V was pared by 4 bases and J by 2 bases, with 12 bases between. CDR3 size: 14 residues. CDR1 is SGDLS, CDR2 YYNGEE, per germline. The CDR3 here is CASSFRQTNTEAFF. For the CDR3, the DNA is TGTGCCAGCAGCTTTCGACAAACTAACACTGAAGCTTTCTTT.

V gene TRBV7-9 combines with J gene TRBJ1-2; no reliable D call. CDR3 length: 13 residues. CDR1 is SEHNR, CDR2 FQNEAQ, per germline (reference sequence). The V gene lost 4 bases and the J gene lost 2 bases, with 8 bases spanning the gap. The DNA of the CDR3 is TGTGCCAGCAGCTCGACAAGAAACTATGGCTACACCTTC. Its translation is CASSSTRNYGYTF.

V usage is TRBV9 and J usage is TRBJ2-5; 8 bases are a match to TRBD1. The CDR3 sequence is 15 residues long. The V gene's germline CDR1 is SGDLS and CDR2 YYNGEE. The V and J ends lost 2 bases and 5 bases, in that order; junction bases with no gene match: 8. This chain's CDR3 is CASSVETGAVETQYF. CDR3 bases: TGTGCCAGCAGCGTTGAGACAGGGGCAGTGGAGACCCAGTACTTC.

The rearrangement links TRBV4-1 to TRBJ1-5, with 7 bases fitting TRBD1. The trim removed 0 bases at V and 3 bases at J, leaving 8 bases unmatched. From germline, CDR1 is MGHRA and CDR2 YSYEKL. The CDR3 runs to 17 residues. The CDR3 loop is CASSQDQKGQLNQPQHF. The CDR3 coding sequence is TGCGCCAGCAGCCAAGATCAAAAGGGACAGCTCAATCAGCCCCAGCATTTT.

The chain links TRBV7-9 to TRBJ2-7; 7 bases fit TRBD1. J was trimmed by 3 bases and V by 4 bases; bases with no gene match: 3. The CDR3 has 13 residues. Germline assignment: CDR1 SEHNR and CDR2 FQNEAQ (reference sequence). CDR3 in amino acids: CASSSGTVYEQYV. The CDR3 nucleotides are TGTGCCAGCAGCTCAGGGACAGTCTACGAGCAGTACGTC.

The J gene is TRBJ1-5, the V gene TRBV19; 7 bases line up with TRBD1. This CDR3 is built from 13 residues. Trimming took 3 bases from V and 6 from J; bases not matched to a gene: 2. The germline gives CDR1 LNHDA, CDR2 SQIVND (reference sequence). DNA for the CDR3: TGTGCCAGTAGTATCGCAGGGGGTCAGCCCCAGCATTTT. This encodes CASSIAGGQPQHF. Supplemented by reference TRBV19 and TRBJ1-5, the full variable domain reads DGGITQSPKYLFRKEGQNVTLSCEQNLNHDAMYWYRQDPGQGLRLIYYSQIVNDFQKGDIAEGYSVSREKKESFPLTVTSAQKNPTAFYLCASSIAGGQPQHFGDGTRLSIL.

This chain joins TRBV5-8 and TRBJ1-4; 9 bases are a match to TRBD1. Germline loops: CDR1 SGHTS, CDR2 YDEGEE. The CDR3 sequence is 17 residues long. The V gene end was trimmed by 4 bases and the J gene end by 2 bases; junction bases not matched to a gene: 9. The CDR3 region is CASSVTGGAWTNEKLFF. CDR3 DNA: TGTGCCAGCAGCGTTACAGGGGGCGCATGGACTAATGAAAAACTGTTTTTT.

In its sample, this clone was seen once. The same CDR3 can be traced to other DNA sequences in this sample. The V and J genes are TRBV6-6 and TRBJ2-1; 10 bases map to TRBD2. There are 16 residues in the CDR3. V dropped 0 bases and J dropped 7; count of bases not matched to a gene: 6. From germline, CDR1 is MNHNY and CDR2 SVGAGI (reference sequence). The CDR3 spells CASSYSYSGGSNEQFF. The DNA for the CDR3 is TGTGCCAGCAGTTACTCGTATAGCGGGGGGAGTAATGAGCAGTTCTTC.

This chain connects TRBV5-6 to TRBJ2-3, with 11 bases matching TRBD1. The CDR3 has 15 residues. Looked up from germline, CDR1 is SGHDT and CDR2 is YYEEEE. V lost 4 bases, J lost 3 bases, and 4 bases stayed unmatched. CDR3 region: CASSKGTGGTDTQYF. CDR3 coding DNA: TGTGCCAGCAGCAAAGGGACAGGGGGAACAGATACGCAGTATTTT.

The rearrangement links TRBV11-2 to TRBJ2-7; 7 nucleotides line up with TRBD2. With V trimmed by 5 bases and J by 3 bases, 4 bases remained unmatched. The CDR3 has 13 amino acids. Germline V gene lookup returns CDR1 SGHAT and CDR2 FQNNGV. CDR3 bases: TGTGCCAGCAGCGGCGGGAGTTACTACGAGCAGTACGTC. Residues: CASSGGSYYEQYV.

The V and J genes are TRBV10-3 and TRBJ2-7; TRBD1 agrees at 8 bases. CDR3 length: 14 residues. Germline V gene data show CDR1 as ENHRY and CDR2 as SYGVKD. V shed 10 bases and J 0 bases; nucleotides not matched to a gene: 8. The CDR3 DNA sequence: TGTGCCACCCAAAACGACAGGGGCTCCTACGAGCAGTACGTC. Translating gives CATQNDRGSYEQYV.

This chain joins TRBV25-1 and TRBJ1-6, with D uncertain. Germline values: CDR1 MGHDK, CDR2 SYGVNS. The CDR3 has 13 residues. V lost 6 bases to trimming and J lost 6 bases, with 9 bases between them. The CDR3 is CASRAQVNSPLHF. The CDR3 DNA sequence: TGTGCCAGCAGGGCCCAGGTTAATTCACCCCTCCACTTT.

The genes are TRBV4-1 and TRBJ1-1; D is perhaps TRBD1 (6 bases). Trimming left V 2 bases short and J 2 bases short, with 9 bases between. Germline loops: CDR1 MGHRA, CDR2 YSYEKL. CDR3 length equals 14 residues. CDR3 region: CASSQRGGNTEAFF. CDR3 DNA: TGCGCCAGCAGCCAAAGAGGGGGTAACACTGAAGCTTTCTTT.

V and J are TRBV4-1 and TRBJ2-7; 7 bases align to TRBD2. From germline, CDR1 is MGHRA and CDR2 YSYEKL. CDR3 length equals 13 residues. Unmatched junction bases numbered 2, after V lost 1 base and J lost 5 bases. The CDR3 loop reads CASSQVREDEQYF. The CDR3, as DNA: TGCGCCAGCAGCCAAGTCCGGGAGGACGAGCAGTACTTC.

J is TRBJ2-7 and V is TRBV6-2 or TRBV6-3, with TRBD2 matching over 8 bases. The CDR3 spans 15 residues. The germline gives CDR1 MNHEY, CDR2 SVGEGT. After removal of 6 bases from V and 0 bases from J, the junction contained 7 bases not matched to a gene. DNA for the CDR3: TGTGCCAGCAGCCCTATAGCGGGGAGCTCCTACGAGCAGTACTTC. Its translation is CASSPIAGSSYEQYF.

V gene TRBV3-1 (or the pseudogene TRBV3-2) combines with J gene TRBJ2-3; a weak D match, TRBD1 (5 bases). CDR1 is LGHDT and CDR2 is YNNKEL in the germline V gene (reference sequence). This CDR3 is built from 15 residues. Trimming removed 0 bases from V and 2 bases from J, with 9 bases in between. The CDR3 here is CASSQDQGYTDTQYF. The CDR3 DNA follows: TGTGCCAGCAGCCAAGATCAGGGATACACAGATACGCAGTATTTT.

The CDR3 region has the DNA TGTGCCAGCAGTTACCTGTCTAATGAAAAACTGTTTTTT. This sequence encodes CASSYLSNEKLFF. This chain connects TRBV6-6 to TRBJ1-4; D is uncertain. CDR3 size: 13 residues. V lost 2 bases to trimming and J lost 3 bases, with 4 bases between them. Per germline, CDR1 MNHNY and CDR2 SVGAGI (reference sequence).

The chain links TRBV19 to TRBJ2-7, with TRBD1 matching over 8 bases. The germline gives CDR1 LNHDA, CDR2 SQIVND (reference sequence). The CDR3 contains 15 residues. V trimming: 6 bases; J trimming: 3 bases; junction bases outside the gene matches: 10. DNA for the CDR3: TGTGCCAGTAGAAGTGGACAGGGAAAGGGCTACGAGCAGTACTTC. Protein sequence: CASRSGQGKGYEQYF.

The rearrangement joins TRBV12-5 to TRBJ1-5; D is unclear. Germline V gene lookup returns CDR1 LGHNT and CDR2 FRNRAP. CDR3 size: 13 residues. The V gene lost 1 base and the J gene lost 7 bases, with 8 bases spanning the gap. The CDR3 DNA reads TGTGCTAGTGGTTTGGATACATGGCAGCCCCAGCATTTT. As protein: CASGLDTWQPQHF.

CDR3 sequence reads: CASREDATSGNTIYF. In DNA, the CDR3 is TGTGCCAGCAGGGAGGACGCAACCTCTGGAAACACCATATATTTT. This chain uses TRBV28 with TRBJ1-3; D gene ambiguous. Germline V gene data show CDR1 as MDHEN and CDR2 as SYDVKM. Trimming shortened V by 6 bases and J by 0 bases, and 12 bases separated the two germline ends. The CDR3 runs to 15 residues.